This TCR beta chain was documented in a study of persistence of HIV-infected CD4 T cells. Sequencing used immunoSEQ version 4 in survey mode. Profiling relied on immunoSEQ multiplex PCR, and the TCRdb table lists in-frame clones only, not all of them. The table has about 36,000 clones, over 65% seen once. The stimulus was an HIV-1 Gag 15-mer peptide pool, roughly 1 ug/peptide/mL. CD40L/CD69 double-negative CD45RO-high memory CD4+ T cells were collected. As to this clone: The antigen remains undetermined.

With 3 bases removed from V and 0 bases from J, the gap between germline ends came to 9 bases. CDR3 length: 14 amino acids. The germline V gene has CDR1 DFQATT and CDR2 SNEGSKA (reference sequence). The chain joins TRBV20-1 to TRBJ1-5; D is ambiguous. The sequencing used cultured CD4+ T cells from PBMCs, collected from a patient who received antiretroviral therapy. The receptor was isolated from an adult with HIV. The donor label of this sample is uncertain. CDR3 bases: TGCAGTGCTAGTCCGCCCGGTAGCAATCAGCCCCAGCATTTT. Its protein product is CSASPPGSNQPQHF.